The entry below gives a single T cell receptor (beta chain) sequence along with its context. What it binds is unknown. This sample was taken from a study of T cell responses to AZD1222 COVID-19 vaccine. Study-wide findings and caveats: Donors were chiefly white British, with a greater number of females, and clonal diversity was perhaps underestimated.

This CDR3 has 13 amino acids. The germline CDR1 and CDR2 sequences are SNHLY and FYNNEI. V was clipped by 5 bases and J by 8 bases; unmatched bases: 7. Method: immunoSEQ multiplex PCR; TCRdb's copy keeps in-frame clones and lacks some. The table records 150,000 to 200,000 clones, 94% of them present only once. This TCR was recovered from an adult who received the AZD1222 COVID-19 vaccine. This rearrangement joins TRBV2 to TRBJ1-2; TRBD1 aligns across 8 bases. Here the sequenced sample was peripheral blood, taken 28 days after the second AZD1222 dose. The CDR3 is CASSLLTGVGYTF. The CDR3 DNA follows: TGTGCCAGCAGTCTACTGACAGGGGTCGGCTACACCTTC. The full variable domain, with the rest looked up from reference TRBV2 and TRBJ1-2, is EPEVTQTPSHQVTQMGQEVILRCVPISNHLYFYWYRQILGQKVEFLVSFYNNEISEKSEIFDDQFSVERPDGSNFTLKIRSTKLEDSAMYFCASSLLTGVGYTFGSGTRLTVV.